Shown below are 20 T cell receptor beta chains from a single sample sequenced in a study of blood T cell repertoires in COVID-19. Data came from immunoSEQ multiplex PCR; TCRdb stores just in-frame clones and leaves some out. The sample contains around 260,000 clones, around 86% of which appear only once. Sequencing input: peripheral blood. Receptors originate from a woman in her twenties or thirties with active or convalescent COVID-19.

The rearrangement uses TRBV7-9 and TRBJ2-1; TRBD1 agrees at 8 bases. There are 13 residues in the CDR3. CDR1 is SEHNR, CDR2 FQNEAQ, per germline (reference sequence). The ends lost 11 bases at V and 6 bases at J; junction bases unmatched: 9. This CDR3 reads CALSLGQGNEQFF. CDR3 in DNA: TGTGCCTTGTCCTTAGGACAGGGCAATGAGCAGTTCTTC.

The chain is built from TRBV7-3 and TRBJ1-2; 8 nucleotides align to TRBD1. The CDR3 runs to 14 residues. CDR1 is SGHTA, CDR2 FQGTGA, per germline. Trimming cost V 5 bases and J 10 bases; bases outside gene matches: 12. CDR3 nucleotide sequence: TGTGCCAGCAGCCCAACAGGGGGGGACGCTGACTACACCTTC. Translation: CASSPTGGDADYTF.

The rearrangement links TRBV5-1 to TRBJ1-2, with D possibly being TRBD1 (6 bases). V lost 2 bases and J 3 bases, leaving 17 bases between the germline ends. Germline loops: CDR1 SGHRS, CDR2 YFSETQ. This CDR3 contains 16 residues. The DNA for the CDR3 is TGCGCCAGCAGCTTTAAAACAGGGTTGGGCTACTATGGCTACACCTTC. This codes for CASSFKTGLGYYGYTF.

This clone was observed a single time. The CDR3 sequence is CASSYSIGSTTGGKDYGYTF. CDR3 DNA: TGTGCCAGCAGTTACTCGATAGGATCGACCACAGGGGGCAAGGACTATGGCTACACCTTC. The chain uses TRBV6-2 or TRBV6-3 and TRBJ1-2, with TRBD1 matching 9 bases. J lost 3 bases, V lost 0 bases, and 17 bases had no gene match. CDR3 length: 20 residues. Germline V gene sequence: CDR1 MNHEY, CDR2 SVGEGT.

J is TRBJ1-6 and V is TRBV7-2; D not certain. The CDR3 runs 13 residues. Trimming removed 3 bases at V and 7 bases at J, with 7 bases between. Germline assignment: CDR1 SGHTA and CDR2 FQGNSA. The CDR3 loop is CASSFGINSPLHF. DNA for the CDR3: TGTGCCAGCAGCTTTGGCATCAATTCACCCCTCCACTTT.

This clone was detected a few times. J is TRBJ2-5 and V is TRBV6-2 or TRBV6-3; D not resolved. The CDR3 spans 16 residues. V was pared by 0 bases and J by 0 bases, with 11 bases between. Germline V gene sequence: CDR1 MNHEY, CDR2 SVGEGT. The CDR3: CASSYSLHGHQETQYF. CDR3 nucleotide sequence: TGTGCCAGCAGTTACTCACTCCATGGGCACCAAGAGACCCAGTACTTC.

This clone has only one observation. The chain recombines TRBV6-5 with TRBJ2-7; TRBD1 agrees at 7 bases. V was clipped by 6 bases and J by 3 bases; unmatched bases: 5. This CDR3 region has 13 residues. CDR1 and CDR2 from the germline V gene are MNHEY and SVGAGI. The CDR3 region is CASRPPGGYEQYF. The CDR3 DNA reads TGTGCCAGCAGGCCACCAGGGGGCTACGAGCAGTACTTC.

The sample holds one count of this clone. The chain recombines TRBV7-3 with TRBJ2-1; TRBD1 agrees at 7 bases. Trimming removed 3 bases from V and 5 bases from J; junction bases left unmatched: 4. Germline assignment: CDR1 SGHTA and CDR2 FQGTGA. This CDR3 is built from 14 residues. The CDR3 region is CASSLLGTDNEQFF. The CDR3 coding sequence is TGTGCCAGCAGCTTGCTAGGGACAGACAATGAGCAGTTCTTC.

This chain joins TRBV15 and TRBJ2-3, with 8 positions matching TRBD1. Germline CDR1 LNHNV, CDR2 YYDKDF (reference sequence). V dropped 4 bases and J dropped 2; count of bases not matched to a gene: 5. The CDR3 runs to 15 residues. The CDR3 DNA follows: TGTGCCACCAGCATTGGGACAGGCGTCACAGATACGCAGTATTTT. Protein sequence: CATSIGTGVTDTQYF.

The CDR3 loop is CASSYRHTSTYGYTF. In DNA, the CDR3 is TGTGCCAGCAGCTATAGACATACGTCTACGTATGGCTACACCTTC. The rearrangement uses TRBV7-9 and TRBJ1-2; D not resolved. Per germline, CDR1 SEHNR and CDR2 FQNEAQ (reference sequence). The length of the CDR3 is 15 residues. V dropped 4 bases and J dropped 5 bases, with 17 bases sitting between them.

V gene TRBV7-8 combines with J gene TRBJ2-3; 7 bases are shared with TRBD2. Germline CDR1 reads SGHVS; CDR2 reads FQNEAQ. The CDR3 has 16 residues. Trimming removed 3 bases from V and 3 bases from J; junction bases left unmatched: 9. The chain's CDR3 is CASSFRLAGLTDTQYF. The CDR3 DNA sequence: TGTGCCAGCAGCTTCAGACTAGCTGGGTTAACAGATACGCAGTATTTT.

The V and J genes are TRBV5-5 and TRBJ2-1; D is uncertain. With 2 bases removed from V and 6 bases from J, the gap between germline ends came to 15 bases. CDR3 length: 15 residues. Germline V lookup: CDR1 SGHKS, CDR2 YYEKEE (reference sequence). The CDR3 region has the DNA TGTGCCAGCAGCTTTGAGAAACCGCGGAGCAATGAGCAGTTCTTC. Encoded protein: CASSFEKPRSNEQFF.

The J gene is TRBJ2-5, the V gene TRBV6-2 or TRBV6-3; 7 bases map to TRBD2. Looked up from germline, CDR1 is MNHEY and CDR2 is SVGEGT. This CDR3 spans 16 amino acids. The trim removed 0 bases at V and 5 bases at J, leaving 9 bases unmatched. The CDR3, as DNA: TGTGCCAGCAGTTACTCGGTCGGGGGGATCGGGGAGACCCAGTACTTC. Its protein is CASSYSVGGIGETQYF.

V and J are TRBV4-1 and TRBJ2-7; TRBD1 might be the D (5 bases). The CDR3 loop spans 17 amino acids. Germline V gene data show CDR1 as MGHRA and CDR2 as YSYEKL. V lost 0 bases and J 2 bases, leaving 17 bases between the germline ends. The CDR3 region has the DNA TGCGCCAGCAGCCAAGAAGTCAGGGCGGTTCGCCCCTACGAGCAGTACTTC. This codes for CASSQEVRAVRPYEQYF.

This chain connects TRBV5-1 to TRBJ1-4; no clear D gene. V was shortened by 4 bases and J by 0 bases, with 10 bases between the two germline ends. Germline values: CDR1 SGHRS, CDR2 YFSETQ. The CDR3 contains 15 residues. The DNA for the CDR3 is TGCGCCAGCAGCCTCCACCCAGCAACTAATGAAAAACTGTTTTTT. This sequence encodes CASSLHPATNEKLFF.

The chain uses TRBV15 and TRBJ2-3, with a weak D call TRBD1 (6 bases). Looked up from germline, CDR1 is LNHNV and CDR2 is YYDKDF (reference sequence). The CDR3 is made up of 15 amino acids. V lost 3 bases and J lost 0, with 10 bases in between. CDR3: CATSRTGKSTDTQYF. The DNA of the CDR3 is TGTGCCACCAGCAGGACAGGCAAGAGCACAGATACGCAGTATTTT.

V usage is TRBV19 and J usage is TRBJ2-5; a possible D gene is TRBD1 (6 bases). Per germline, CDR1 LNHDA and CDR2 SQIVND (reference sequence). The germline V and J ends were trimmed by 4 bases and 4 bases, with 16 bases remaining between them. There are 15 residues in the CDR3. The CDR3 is CASSNGKGGVETQYF. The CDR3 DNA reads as TGTGCCAGTAGTAATGGGAAAGGGGGTGTAGAGACCCAGTACTTC.

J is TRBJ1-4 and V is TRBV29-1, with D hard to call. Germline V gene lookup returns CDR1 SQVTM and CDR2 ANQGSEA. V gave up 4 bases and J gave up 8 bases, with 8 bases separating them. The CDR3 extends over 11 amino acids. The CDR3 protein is CSVGSSEKLFF. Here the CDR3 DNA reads TGCAGCGTTGGGAGCAGCGAAAAACTGTTTTTT.

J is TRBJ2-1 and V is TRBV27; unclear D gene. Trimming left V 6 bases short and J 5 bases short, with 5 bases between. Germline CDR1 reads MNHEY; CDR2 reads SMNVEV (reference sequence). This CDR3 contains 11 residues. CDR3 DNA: TGTGCCAGCAGACTAAACAATGAGCAGTTCTTC. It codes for CASRLNNEQFF.

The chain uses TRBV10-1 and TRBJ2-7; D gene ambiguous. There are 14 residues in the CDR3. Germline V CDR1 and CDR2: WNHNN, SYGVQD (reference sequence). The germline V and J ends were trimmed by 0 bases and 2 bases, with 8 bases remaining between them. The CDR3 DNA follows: TGCGCCAGCAGTGAGTCTGGCAGAACCTACGAGCAGTACTTC. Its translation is CASSESGRTYEQYF.